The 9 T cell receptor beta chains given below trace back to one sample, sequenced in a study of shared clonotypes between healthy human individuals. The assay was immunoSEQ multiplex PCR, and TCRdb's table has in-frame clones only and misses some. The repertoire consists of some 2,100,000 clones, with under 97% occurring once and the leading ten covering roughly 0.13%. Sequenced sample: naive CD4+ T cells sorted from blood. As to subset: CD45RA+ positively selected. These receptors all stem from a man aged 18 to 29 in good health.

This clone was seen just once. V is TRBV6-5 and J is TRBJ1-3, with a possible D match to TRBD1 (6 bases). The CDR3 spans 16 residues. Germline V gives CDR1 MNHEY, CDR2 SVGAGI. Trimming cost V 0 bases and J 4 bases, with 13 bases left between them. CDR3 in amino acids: CASSYSLGQLGNTIYF. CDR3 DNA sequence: TGTGCCAGCAGTTACTCGTTGGGACAACTCGGAAACACCATATATTTT.

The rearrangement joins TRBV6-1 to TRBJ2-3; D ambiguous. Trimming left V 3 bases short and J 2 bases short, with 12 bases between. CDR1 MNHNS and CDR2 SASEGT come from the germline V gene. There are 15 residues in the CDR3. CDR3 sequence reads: CASSDLGGDTDTQYF. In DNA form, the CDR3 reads TGTGCCAGCAGTGACTTGGGCGGCGACACAGATACGCAGTATTTT.

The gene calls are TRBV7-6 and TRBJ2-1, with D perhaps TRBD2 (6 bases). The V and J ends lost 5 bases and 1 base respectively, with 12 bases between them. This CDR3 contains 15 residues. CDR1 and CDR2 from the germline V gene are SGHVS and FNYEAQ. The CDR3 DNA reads TGTGCCAGCAGCCAGTGGGAGGCGTCCTACAATGAGCAGTTCTTC. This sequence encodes CASSQWEASYNEQFF.

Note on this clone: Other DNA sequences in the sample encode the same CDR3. CDR3 nucleotides: TGTGCCAGCTCACCGGGCGCGTATGGCTACACCTTC. It translates to CASSPGAYGYTF. J is TRBJ1-2 and V is TRBV18; D unresolved. Germline loops: CDR1 KGHSH, CDR2 LQKENI. Between the trimmed V and J ends, which lost 3 bases and 5 bases, there was a span of 7 bases. The CDR3 is made up of 12 amino acids.

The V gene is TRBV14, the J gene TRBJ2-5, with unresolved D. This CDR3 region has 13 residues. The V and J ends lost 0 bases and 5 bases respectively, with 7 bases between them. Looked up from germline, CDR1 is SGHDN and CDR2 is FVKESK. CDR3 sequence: CASSQERVETQYF. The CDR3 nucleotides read TGTGCCAGCAGCCAAGAACGAGTGGAGACCCAGTACTTC.

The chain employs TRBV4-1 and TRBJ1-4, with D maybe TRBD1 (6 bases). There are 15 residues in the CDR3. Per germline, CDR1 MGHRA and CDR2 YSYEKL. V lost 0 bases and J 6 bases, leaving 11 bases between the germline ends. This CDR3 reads CASSQEATGYEKLFF. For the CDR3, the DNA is TGCGCCAGCAGCCAAGAGGCGACAGGATATGAAAAACTGTTTTTT.

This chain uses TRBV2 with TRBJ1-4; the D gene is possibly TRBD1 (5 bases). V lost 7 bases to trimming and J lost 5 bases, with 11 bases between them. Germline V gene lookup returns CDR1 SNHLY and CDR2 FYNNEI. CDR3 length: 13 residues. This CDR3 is CASKRDYNEKLFF. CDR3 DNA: TGTGCCAGCAAACGGGACTACAATGAAAAACTGTTTTTT.

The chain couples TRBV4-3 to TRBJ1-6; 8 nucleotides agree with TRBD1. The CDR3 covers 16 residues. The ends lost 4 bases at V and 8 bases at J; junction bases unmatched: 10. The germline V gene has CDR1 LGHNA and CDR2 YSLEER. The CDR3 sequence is CASSLGTGRRDSPLHF. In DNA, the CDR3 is TGCGCCAGCAGCCTAGGGACAGGCCGGAGGGATTCACCCCTCCACTTT.

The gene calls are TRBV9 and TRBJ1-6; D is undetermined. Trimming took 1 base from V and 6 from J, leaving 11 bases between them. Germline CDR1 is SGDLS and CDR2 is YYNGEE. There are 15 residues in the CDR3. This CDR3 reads CASSVYPIFNSPLHF. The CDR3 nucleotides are TGTGCCAGCAGCGTATACCCCATATTTAATTCACCCCTCCACTTT.